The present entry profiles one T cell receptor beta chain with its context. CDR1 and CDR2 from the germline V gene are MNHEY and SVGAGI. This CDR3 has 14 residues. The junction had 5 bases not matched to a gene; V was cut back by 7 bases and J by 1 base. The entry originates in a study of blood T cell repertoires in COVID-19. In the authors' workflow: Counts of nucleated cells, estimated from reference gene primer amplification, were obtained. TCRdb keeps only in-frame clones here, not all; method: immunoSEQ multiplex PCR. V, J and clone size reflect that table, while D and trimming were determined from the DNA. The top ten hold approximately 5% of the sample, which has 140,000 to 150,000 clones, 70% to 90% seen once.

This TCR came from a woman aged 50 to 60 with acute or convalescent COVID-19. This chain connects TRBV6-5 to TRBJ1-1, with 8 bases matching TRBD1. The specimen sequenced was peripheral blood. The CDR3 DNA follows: TGTGCCAGCACCCCGGGACAGGCGAACACTGAAGCTTTCTTT. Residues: CASTPGQANTEAFF.